This T cell receptor (beta chain) was captured in a study of tumor and adjacent non-tumor tissue in lung cancer. Germline V gives CDR1 MDHEN, CDR2 SYDVKM. The CDR3 loop spans 14 amino acids. This sample's RNA came from whole unsorted tissue. Comment on this clonotype: At one of its ends the junction is not consistent with the germline gene, which may arise from a read error.

The library came from three nested PCR rounds adapted from ARM-PCR protocols. TCRdb re-derived calls from the multiplex PCR reads in MiXCR, one entry per CDR3 protein. The table includes roughly 140,000 distinct CDR3 sequences, around 61% detected once. The genes are TRBV28 and TRBJ1-1; D is unresolved. The TCR comes from a man between 60 and 70 years old with small cell lung cancer. The sequencing input was lung tumor tissue. CDR3 nucleotide sequence: TGTGCCAGCAGTCCAACAAACGGGAACACTGGAGCTTTCTTT. It is translated as CASSPTNGNTGAFF.